The source of this TCR beta chain is a study of PD-L1 blockade in urothelial cancer. In the study overall: Median blood clonality was roughly 0.087, with more than 75,000 unique TCRs. Whole-study results and caveats: In blood sampled pretreatment, TCR clonality below the median predicted better survival.

Synthetic analogs of TCR templates were spiked into every PCR. Assay used: immunoSEQ multiplex PCR; TCRdb lists only in-frame clones, some missing. This sample has around 48,000 clones, with around 87% found just once. V was cut by 8 bases and J by 3 bases, with 2 bases left in between. The CDR3 totals 9 residues. Germline-derived CDR1 and CDR2 are SGHVS and FNYEAQ. Time point meaning: peripheral blood 6 weeks after treatment start. Of note for this clone: Antigen: not known.

The sample was PBMCs, taken around atezolizumab (anti-PD-L1) treatment. The gene calls are TRBV7-6 and TRBJ2-7; unclear D gene. The clonotype originates from a man in his 60s with urothelial cancer. This CDR3 reads CASLYEQYF. The CDR3 DNA reads TGTGCCAGCCTCTACGAGCAGTACTTC.